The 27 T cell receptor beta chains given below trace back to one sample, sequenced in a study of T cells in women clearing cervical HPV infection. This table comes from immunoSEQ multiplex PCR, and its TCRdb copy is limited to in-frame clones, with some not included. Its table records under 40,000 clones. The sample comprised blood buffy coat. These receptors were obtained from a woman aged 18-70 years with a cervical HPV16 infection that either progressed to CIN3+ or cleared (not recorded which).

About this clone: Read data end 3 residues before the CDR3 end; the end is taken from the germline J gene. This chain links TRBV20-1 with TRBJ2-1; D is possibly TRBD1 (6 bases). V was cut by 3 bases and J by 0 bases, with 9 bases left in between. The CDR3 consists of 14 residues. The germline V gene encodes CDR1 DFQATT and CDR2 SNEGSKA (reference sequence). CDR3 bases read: TGCAGTGCTAGGGACAGTAGCTCCTACAATGAG. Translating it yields CSARDSSSYNE. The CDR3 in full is CSARDSSSYNEQFF.

The part of the CDR3 DNA that was read is TGTGCCAGCAGCAGTCGGACAGGGGGCGATCAGCCC. Amino acid sequence: CASSSRTGGDQP. From start to end, the CDR3 is CASSSRTGGDQPQHF. The rearrangement joins TRBV7-2 to TRBJ1-5; 11 bases fit TRBD1. The CDR3 extends 3 residues past the end of the read, so its final part is completed from the germline J gene. This CDR3 contains 15 residues. Germline loops: CDR1 SGHTA, CDR2 FQGNSA. Trimming cost V 5 bases and J 5 bases; bases outside gene matches: 5.

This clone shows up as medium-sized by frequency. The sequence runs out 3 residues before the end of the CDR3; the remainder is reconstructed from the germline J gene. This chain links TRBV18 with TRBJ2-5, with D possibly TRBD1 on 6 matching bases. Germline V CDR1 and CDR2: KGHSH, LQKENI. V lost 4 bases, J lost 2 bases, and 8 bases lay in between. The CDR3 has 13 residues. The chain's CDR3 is CASSQGHQETQYF. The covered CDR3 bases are TGTGCCAGCTCACAGGGACATCAAGAGACC.

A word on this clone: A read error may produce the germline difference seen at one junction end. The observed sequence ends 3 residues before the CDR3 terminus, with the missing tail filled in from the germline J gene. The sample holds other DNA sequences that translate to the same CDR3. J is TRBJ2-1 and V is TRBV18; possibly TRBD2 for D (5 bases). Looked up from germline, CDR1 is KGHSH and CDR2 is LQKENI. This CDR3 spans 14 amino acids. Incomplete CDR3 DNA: TGTGCCAGCTCCCCACCGGTGCCGGGGAATGAG. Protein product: CASSPPVPGNE. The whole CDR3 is CASSPPVPGNEQFF.

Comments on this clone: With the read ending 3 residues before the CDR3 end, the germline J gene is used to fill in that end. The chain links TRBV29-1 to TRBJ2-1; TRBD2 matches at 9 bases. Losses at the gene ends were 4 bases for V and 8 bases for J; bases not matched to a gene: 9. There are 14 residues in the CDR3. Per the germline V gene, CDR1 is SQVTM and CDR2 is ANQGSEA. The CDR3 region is CSVVGGRAVDEQFF. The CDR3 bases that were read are TGCAGCGTTGTCGGCGGGAGGGCCGTTGATGAG.

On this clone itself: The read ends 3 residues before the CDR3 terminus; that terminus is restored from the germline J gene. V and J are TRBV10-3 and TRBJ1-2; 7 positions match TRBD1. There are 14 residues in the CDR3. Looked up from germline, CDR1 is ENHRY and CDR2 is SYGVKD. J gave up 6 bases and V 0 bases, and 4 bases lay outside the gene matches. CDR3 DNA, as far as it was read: TGTGCCATCAGTGAGTCCACAGGGGATAATGGC. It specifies CAISESTGDNG. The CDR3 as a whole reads CAISESTGDNGYTF.

The CDR3 spells CASSLEGVAGPEAFF. The DNA read from the CDR3 is TGTGCCAGCAGCTTAGAAGGGGTTGCCGGACCTGAA. The genes are TRBV7-9 and TRBJ1-1; possible D gene TRBD1, 5 bases. The DNA ends 3 residues before the CDR3 does, and the rest of the CDR3 is filled in from the germline J gene. The CDR3 has 15 amino acids. V lost 1 base, J lost 6 bases, and 15 bases lay in between. Germline-derived CDR1 and CDR2 are SEHNR and FQNEAQ (reference sequence).

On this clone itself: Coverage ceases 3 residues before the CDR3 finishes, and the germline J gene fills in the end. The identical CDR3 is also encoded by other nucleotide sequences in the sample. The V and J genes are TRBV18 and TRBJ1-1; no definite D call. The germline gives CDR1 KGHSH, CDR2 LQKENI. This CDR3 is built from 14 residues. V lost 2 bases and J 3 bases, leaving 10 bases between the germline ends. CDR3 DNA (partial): TGTGCCAGCTCACCATCCGGGGTGTACACTGAA. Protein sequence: CASSPSGVYTE. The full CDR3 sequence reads CASSPSGVYTEAFF.

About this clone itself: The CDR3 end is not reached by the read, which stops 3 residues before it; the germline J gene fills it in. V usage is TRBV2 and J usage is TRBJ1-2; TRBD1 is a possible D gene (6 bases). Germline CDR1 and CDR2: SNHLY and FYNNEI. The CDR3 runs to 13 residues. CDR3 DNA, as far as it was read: TGTGCCAGCAGCCGAGGGGGAGAGAACGAC. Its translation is CASSRGGEND. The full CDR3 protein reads CASSRGGENDYTF.

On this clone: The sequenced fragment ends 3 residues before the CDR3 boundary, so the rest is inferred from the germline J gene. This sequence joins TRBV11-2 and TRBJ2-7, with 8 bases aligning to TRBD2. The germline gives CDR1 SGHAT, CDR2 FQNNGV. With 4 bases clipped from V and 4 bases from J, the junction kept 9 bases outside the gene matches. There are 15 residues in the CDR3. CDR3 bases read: TGTGCCAGCAGCTGGGGGCCTAGCGGGTCGTACGAG. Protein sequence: CASSWGPSGSYE. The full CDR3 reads CASSWGPSGSYEQYF. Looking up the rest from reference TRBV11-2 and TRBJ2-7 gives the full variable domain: EAGVAQSPRYKIIEKRQSVAFWCNPISGHATLYWYQQILGQGPKLLIQFQNNGVVDDSQLPKDRFSAERLKGVDSTLKIQPAKLEDSAVYLCASSWGPSGSYEQYFGPGTRLTVT.

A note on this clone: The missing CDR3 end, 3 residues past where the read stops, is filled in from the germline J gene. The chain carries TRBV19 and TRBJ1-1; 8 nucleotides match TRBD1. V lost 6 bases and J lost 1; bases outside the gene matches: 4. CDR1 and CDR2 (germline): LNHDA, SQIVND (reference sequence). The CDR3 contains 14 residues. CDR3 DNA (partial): TGTGCCAGTAGGGAGGACAGGGAGAACACTGAA. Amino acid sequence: CASREDRENTE. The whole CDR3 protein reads CASREDRENTEAFF.

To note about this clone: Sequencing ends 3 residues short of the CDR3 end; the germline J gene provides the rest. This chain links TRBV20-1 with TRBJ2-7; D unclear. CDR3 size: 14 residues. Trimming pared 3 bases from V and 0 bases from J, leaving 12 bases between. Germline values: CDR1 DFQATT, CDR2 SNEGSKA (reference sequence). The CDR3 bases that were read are TGCAGTGCTAGGTCGTCGACGGGCTCCTACGAG. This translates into CSARSSTGSYE. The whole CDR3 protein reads CSARSSTGSYEQYF.

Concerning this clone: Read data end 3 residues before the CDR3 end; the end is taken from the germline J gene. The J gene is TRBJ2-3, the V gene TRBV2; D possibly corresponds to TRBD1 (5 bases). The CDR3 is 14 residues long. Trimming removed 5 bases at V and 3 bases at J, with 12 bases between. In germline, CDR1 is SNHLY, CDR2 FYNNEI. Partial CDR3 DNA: TGTGCCAGCAGTTTCCAGGGCCCTACAGATACG. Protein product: CASSFQGPTDT. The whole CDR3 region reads CASSFQGPTDTQYF. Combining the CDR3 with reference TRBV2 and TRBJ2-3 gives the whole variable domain EPEVTQTPSHQVTQMGQEVILRCVPISNHLYFYWYRQILGQKVEFLVSFYNNEISEKSEIFDDQFSVERPDGSNFTLKIRSTKLEDSAMYFCASSFQGPTDTQYFGPGTRLTVL.

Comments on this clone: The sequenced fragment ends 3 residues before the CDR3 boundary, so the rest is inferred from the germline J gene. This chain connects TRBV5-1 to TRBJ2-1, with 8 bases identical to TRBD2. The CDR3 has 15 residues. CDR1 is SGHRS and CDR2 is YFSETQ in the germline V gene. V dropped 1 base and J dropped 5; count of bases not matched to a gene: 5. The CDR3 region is CASSLSLADNNEQFF. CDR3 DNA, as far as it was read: TGCGCCAGCAGCTTGTCACTAGCGGATAACAATGAG. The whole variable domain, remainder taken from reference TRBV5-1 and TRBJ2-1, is KAGVTQTPRYLIKTRGQQVTLSCSPISGHRSVSWYQQTPGQGLQFLFEYFSETQRNKGNFPGRFSGRQFSNSRSEMNVSTLELGDSALYLCASSLSLADNNEQFFGPGTRLTVL.

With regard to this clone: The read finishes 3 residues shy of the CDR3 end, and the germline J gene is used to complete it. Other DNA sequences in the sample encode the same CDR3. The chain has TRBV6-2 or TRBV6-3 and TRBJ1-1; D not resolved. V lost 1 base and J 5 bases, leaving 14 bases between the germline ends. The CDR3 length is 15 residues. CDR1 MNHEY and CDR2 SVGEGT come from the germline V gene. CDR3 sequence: CASSYFSAGGTEAFF. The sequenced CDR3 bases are TGTGCCAGCAGTTACTTCTCGGCAGGAGGGACTGAA.

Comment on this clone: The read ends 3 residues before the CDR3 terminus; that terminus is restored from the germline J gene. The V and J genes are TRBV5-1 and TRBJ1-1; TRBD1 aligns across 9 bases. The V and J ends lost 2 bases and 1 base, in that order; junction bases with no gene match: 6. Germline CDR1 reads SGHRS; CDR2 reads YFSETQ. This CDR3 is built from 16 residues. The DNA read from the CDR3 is TGCGCCAGCAGCTTAACAGGGGGCGACGGGAACACTGAA. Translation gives CASSLTGGDGNTE. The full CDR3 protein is CASSLTGGDGNTEAFF.

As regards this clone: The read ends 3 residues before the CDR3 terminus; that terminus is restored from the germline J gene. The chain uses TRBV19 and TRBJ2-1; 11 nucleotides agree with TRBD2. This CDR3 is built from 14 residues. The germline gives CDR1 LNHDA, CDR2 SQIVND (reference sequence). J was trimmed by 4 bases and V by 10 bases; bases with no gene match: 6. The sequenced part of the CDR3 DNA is TGTGCCACCACTAGCGGGAGCTGGTACAATGAG. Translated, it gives CATTSGSWYNE. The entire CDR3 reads CATTSGSWYNEQFF.

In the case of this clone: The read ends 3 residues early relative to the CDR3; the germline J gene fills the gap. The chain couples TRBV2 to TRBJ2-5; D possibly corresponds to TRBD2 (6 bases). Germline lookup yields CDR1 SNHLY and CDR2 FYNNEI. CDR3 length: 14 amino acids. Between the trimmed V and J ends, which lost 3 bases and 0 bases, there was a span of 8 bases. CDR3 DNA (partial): TGTGCCAGCAGTGAGGAGGGGTACCAAGAGACC. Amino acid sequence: CASSEEGYQET. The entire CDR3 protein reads CASSEEGYQETQYF.

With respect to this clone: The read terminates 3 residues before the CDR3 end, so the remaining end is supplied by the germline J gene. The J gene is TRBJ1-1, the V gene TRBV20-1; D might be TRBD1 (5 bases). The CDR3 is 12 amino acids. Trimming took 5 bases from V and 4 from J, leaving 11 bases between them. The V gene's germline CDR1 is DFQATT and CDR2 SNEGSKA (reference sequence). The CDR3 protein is CSAPRGGTEAFF. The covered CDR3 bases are TGCAGTGCTCCTAGGGGAGGCACTGAA.

The CDR3 loop is CASSLGPGRNTGELFF. The sequenced part of the CDR3 DNA is TGTGCCAGCAGCTTGGGCCCAGGGAGAAACACCGGGGAG. This sequence joins TRBV7-3 and TRBJ2-2, with D possibly called TRBD1 or TRBD2 (5 bases each). The read falls 3 residues short of the CDR3 end, and the missing part is taken from the germline J gene. The CDR3 has 16 amino acids. Trimming removed 3 bases from V and 2 bases from J, with 13 bases in between. The germline V gene encodes CDR1 SGHTA and CDR2 FQGTGA.

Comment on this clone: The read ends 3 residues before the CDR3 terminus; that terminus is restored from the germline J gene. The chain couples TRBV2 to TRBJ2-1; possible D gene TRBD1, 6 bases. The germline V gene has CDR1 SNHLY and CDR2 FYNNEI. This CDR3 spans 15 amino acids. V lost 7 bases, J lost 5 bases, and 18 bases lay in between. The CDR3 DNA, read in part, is TGTGCCAGCACTGTGTATGGGGGCTCGAACAATGAG. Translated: CASTVYGGSNNE. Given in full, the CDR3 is CASTVYGGSNNEQFF. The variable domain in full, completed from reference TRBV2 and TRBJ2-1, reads EPEVTQTPSHQVTQMGQEVILRCVPISNHLYFYWYRQILGQKVEFLVSFYNNEISEKSEIFDDQFSVERPDGSNFTLKIRSTKLEDSAMYFCASTVYGGSNNEQFFGPGTRLTVL.

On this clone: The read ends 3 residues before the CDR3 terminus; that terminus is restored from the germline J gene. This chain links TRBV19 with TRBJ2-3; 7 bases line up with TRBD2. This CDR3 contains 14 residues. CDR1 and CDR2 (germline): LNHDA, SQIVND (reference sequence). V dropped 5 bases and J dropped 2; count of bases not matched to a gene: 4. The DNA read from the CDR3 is TGTGCCAGTAGTGGCGGGAGTGTCACAGATACG. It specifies CASSGGSVTDT. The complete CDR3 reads CASSGGSVTDTQYF.

CDR3 DNA (partial): TGCAGTGCTACCGACAGGGACCCTTACGAG. As protein: CSATDRDPYE. The CDR3 as a whole reads CSATDRDPYEQYF. The chain uses TRBV20-1 and TRBJ2-7; 7 positions agree with TRBD1. The CDR3 extends 3 residues past the end of the read, so its final part is completed from the germline J gene. Germline loops: CDR1 DFQATT, CDR2 SNEGSKA (reference sequence). Germline trimming cut 4 bases from V and 4 bases from J; bases unmatched to any gene: 7. CDR3 length: 13 amino acids.

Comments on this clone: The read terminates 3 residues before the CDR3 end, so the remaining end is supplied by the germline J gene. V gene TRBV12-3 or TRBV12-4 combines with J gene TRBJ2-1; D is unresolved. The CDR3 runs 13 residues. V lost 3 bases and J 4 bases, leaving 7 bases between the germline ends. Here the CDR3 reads CASSFSSYNEQFF. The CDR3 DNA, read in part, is TGTGCCAGCAGTTTCTCCAGTTACAATGAG.

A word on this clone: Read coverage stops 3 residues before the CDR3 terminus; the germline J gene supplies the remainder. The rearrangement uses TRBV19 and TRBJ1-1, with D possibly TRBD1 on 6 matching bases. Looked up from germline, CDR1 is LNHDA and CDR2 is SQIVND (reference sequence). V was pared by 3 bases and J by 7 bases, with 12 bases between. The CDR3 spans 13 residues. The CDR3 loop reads CASSIPGEGEAFF. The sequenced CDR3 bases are TGTGCCAGTAGTATCCCAGGGGAGGGTGAA. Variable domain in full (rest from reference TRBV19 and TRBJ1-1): DGGITQSPKYLFRKEGQNVTLSCEQNLNHDAMYWYRQDPGQGLRLIYYSQIVNDFQKGDIAEGYSVSREKKESFPLTVTSAQKNPTAFYLCASSIPGEGEAFFGQGTRLTVV.

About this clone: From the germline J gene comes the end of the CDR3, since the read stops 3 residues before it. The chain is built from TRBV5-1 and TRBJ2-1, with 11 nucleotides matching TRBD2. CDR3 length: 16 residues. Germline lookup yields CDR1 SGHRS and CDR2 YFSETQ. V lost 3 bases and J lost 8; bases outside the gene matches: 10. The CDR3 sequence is CASSSSIAGGPDEQFF. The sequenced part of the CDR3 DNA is TGCGCCAGCAGCTCCAGTATAGCGGGAGGGCCGGATGAG.

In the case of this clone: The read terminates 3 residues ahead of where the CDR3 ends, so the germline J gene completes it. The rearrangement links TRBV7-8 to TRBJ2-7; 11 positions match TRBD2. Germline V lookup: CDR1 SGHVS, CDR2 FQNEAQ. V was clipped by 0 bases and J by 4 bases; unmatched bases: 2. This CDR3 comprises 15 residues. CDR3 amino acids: CASSLALAGDYEQYF. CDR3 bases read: TGTGCCAGCAGCTTAGCACTAGCGGGAGATTACGAG.